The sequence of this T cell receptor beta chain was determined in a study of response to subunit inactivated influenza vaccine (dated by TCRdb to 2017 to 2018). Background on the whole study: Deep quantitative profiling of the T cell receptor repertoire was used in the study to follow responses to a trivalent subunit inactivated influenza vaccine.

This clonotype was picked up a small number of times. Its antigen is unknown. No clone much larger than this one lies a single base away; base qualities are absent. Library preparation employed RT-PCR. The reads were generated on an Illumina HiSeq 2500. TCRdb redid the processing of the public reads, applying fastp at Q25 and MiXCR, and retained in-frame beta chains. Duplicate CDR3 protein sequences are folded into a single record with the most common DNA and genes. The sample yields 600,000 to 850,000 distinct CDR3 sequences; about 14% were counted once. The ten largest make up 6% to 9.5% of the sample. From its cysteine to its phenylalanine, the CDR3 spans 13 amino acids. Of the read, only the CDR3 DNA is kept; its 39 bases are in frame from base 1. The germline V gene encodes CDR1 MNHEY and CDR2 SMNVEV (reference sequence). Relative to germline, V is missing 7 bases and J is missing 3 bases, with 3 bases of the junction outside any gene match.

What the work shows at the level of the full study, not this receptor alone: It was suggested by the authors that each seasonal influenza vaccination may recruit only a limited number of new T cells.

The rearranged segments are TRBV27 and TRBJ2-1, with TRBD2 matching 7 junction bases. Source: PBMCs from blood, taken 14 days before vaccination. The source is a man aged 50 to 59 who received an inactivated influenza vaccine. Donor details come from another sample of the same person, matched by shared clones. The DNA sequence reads TGTGCCAGCATCGGGGACTACTACAATGAGCAGTTCTTC. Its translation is CASIGDYYNEQFF.